The 12 T cell receptor beta chains below were found in one sample sequenced in a study of blood T cell repertoires in COVID-19 (dated by TCRdb to between 2020 and 2021). Library construction relied on the immunoSEQ multiplex PCR assay. TCRdb's version of the immuneACCESS table is confined to in-frame rearrangements and falls short of the full clone set. An unresolved V gene accounts for under half of the shortfall where checked; the remainder is of unknown origin. In all, the sample holds about 60,000 clones, and 65% to 85% of those were seen once. The top ten clones comprise about 9.4% of the sample. Sample: peripheral blood. Receptors originate from a man aged 25-40 years with COVID-19, enrolled during active disease.

This chain connects TRBV27 to TRBJ2-2; TRBD1 might be the D (5 bases). Trimming removed 3 bases at V and 2 bases at J, with 13 bases between. Germline values: CDR1 MNHEY, CDR2 SMNVEV (reference sequence). This CDR3 has 16 residues. CDR3 amino acids: CASSFPSGRNTGELFF. As DNA, the CDR3 is TGTGCCAGCAGTTTCCCTTCAGGGCGAAACACCGGGGAGCTGTTTTTT.

This clone was seen a handful of times. The V gene is TRBV19, the J gene TRBJ2-7; D is uncertain. The CDR3 loop spans 13 amino acids. Deletions cut 6 bases from V and 0 bases from J, with 9 bases between. CDR1 and CDR2 (germline): LNHDA, SQIVND (reference sequence). CDR3: CASSTLGSYEQYF. DNA of the CDR3: TGTGCCAGTAGCACCCTCGGCTCCTACGAGCAGTACTTC.

Of note for this clone: One junction end disagrees with the germline gene, perhaps due to a read error. The chain is built from TRBV6-5 and TRBJ2-7, with 8 bases aligning to TRBD2. In germline, CDR1 is MNHEY, CDR2 SVGAGI. CDR3 size: 12 residues. CDR3 in DNA: TGTGCCAGCAGATCTACTAGCGGAGAGCTGTACTTC. Amino acid sequence: CASRSTSGELYF.

J is TRBJ1-1 and V is TRBV24-1; no definite D call. Trimming shortened V by 2 bases and J by 6 bases, and 9 bases separated the two germline ends. The CDR3 covers 13 residues. The V gene's germline CDR1 is KGHDR and CDR2 SFDVKD. This CDR3 is CATSDSKNPEAFF. CDR3 coding DNA: TGTGCCACCAGTGATTCTAAAAACCCTGAAGCTTTCTTT.

The chain couples TRBV11-3 to TRBJ2-2, with 8 bases that match TRBD2. Germline trimming cut 5 bases from V and 14 bases from J; bases unmatched to any gene: 4. The CDR3 covers 11 residues. Looked up from germline, CDR1 is SGHNT and CDR2 is YENEEA. CDR3 DNA: TGTGCCAGCAGCCTCCGGGGGGGCCTGTTTTTT. It specifies CASSLRGGLFF.

The chain carries TRBV5-6 and TRBJ2-3, with a weak D call TRBD2 (6 bases). Germline V gene data show CDR1 as SGHDT and CDR2 as YYEEEE. CDR3 size: 15 residues. The ends were cut back, 0 bases at V and 0 bases at J, with 8 bases in the middle. CDR3 nucleotide sequence: TGTGCCAGCAGCTTGGGGAGCGGGAGCACAGATACGCAGTATTTT. Residues: CASSLGSGSTDTQYF.

J is TRBJ2-1 and V is TRBV2; 12 bases fit TRBD2. The CDR3 length is 15 residues. The junction had 5 bases not matched to a gene; V was cut back by 4 bases and J by 7 bases. Germline V gene lookup returns CDR1 SNHLY and CDR2 FYNNEI. Here the CDR3 reads CASSVLTSGRNEQFF. The CDR3 nucleotides read TGTGCCAGCAGTGTCCTTACTAGCGGGAGGAATGAGCAGTTCTTC.

The chain recombines TRBV18 with TRBJ1-2, with D unresolved. The CDR3 sequence is 13 residues long. Germline CDR1 KGHSH, CDR2 LQKENI. Trimming cost V 3 bases and J 8 bases, with 13 bases left between them. CDR3 sequence: CASSPSDTRGYTF. The CDR3 DNA reads TGTGCCAGCTCACCCTCTGACACCAGGGGCTACACCTTC.

The CDR3 bases are TGTGCCAGCAGCCCCAGGGACAGGGAATCTCCCAATCAGCCCCAGCATTTT. Its translation: CASSPRDRESPNQPQHF. The V gene is TRBV7-8, the J gene TRBJ1-5, with 9 bases lining up with TRBD1. J gave up 3 bases and V 5 bases, and 11 bases lay outside the gene matches. The CDR3 runs to 17 residues. Germline-derived CDR1 and CDR2 are SGHVS and FQNEAQ.

Regarding this clone: The junction shows a germline mismatch at one end, possibly a read error. This chain joins TRBV12-3 or TRBV12-4 and TRBJ2-5, with D tentatively TRBD2 (6 bases). The CDR3 covers 11 residues. The CDR3 spells CASSLRSAGNF. As DNA, the CDR3 is TGTGCCAGCAGTTTAAGGTCCGCGGGGAACTTC.

V and J are TRBV30 and TRBJ1-4; 10 bases map to TRBD1. The CDR3 extends over 14 amino acids. The ends lost 3 bases at V and 8 bases at J; junction bases unmatched: 6. Germline CDR1 GTSNPN, CDR2 SVGIG (reference sequence). CDR3 bases: TGTGCCTGGAGGGAAGGGACAGGGGTAGAAAAACTGTTTTTT. The encoded protein is CAWREGTGVEKLFF.

The rearrangement links TRBV10-3 to TRBJ2-1; D is undetermined. The germline CDR1 and CDR2 sequences are ENHRY and SYGVKD. Trimming took off 4 bases at V and 6 bases at J, with 7 bases between the two ends. The CDR3 sequence is 12 residues long. CDR3 in DNA: TGTGCCATCAGTGGTAGTGGCAATGAGCAGTTCTTC. Translating it yields CAISGSGNEQFF.